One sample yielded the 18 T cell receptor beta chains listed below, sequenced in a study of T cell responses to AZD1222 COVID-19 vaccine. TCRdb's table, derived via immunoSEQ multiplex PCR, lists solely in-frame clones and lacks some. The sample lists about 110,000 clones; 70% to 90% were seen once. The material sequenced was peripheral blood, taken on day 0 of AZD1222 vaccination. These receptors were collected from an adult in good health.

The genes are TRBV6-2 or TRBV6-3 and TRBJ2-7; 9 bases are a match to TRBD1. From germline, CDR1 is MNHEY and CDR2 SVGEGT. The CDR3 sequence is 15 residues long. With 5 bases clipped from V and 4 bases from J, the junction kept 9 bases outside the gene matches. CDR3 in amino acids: CASSASGTGHYEQYF. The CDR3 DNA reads TGTGCCAGCAGTGCCTCCGGGACAGGGCATTACGAGCAGTACTTC.

The CDR3 spells CASSPYRDSYEQYF. Here the CDR3 DNA reads TGTGCCAGCAGTCCCTACCGGGACAGCTACGAGCAGTACTTC. This rearrangement joins TRBV25-1 to TRBJ2-7; 7 bases are a match to TRBD1. The V and J ends lost 5 bases and 3 bases, in that order; junction bases with no gene match: 7. Germline-derived CDR1 and CDR2 are MGHDK and SYGVNS. There are 14 residues in the CDR3.

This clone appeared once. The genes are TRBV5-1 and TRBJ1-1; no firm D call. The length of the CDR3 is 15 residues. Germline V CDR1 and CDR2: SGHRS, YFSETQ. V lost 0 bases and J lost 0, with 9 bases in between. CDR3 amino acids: CASSLELGMNTEAFF. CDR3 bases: TGCGCCAGCAGCTTGGAACTGGGCATGAACACTGAAGCTTTCTTT. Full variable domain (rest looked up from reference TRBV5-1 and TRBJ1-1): KAGVTQTPRYLIKTRGQQVTLSCSPISGHRSVSWYQQTPGQGLQFLFEYFSETQRNKGNFPGRFSGRQFSNSRSEMNVSTLELGDSALYLCASSLELGMNTEAFFGQGTRLTVV.

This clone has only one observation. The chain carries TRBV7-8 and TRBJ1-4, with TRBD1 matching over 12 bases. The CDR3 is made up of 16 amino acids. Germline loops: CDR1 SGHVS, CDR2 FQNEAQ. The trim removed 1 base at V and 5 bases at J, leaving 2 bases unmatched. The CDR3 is CASSLGDRGRNEKLFF. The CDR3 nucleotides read TGTGCCAGCAGCTTAGGGGACAGGGGGCGAAATGAAAAACTGTTTTTT.

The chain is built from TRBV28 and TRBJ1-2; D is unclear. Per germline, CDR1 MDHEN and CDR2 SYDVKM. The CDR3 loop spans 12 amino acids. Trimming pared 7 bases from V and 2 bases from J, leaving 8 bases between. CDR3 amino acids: CASTFPNYGYTF. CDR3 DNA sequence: TGTGCCAGCACATTCCCCAACTATGGCTACACCTTC.

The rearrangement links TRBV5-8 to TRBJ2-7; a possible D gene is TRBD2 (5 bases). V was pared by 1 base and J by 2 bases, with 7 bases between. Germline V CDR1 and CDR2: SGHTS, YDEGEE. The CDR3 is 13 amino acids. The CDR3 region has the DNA TGTGCCAGCAGCTTGCCGGGAACCTACGAGCAGTACTTC. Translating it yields CASSLPGTYEQYF. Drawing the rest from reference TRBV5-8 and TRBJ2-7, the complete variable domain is EAGVTQSPTHLIKTRGQQATLRCSPISGHTSVYWYQQALGLGLQFLLWYDEGEERNRGNFPPRFSGRQFPNYSSELNVNALELEDSALYLCASSLPGTYEQYFGPGTRLTVT.

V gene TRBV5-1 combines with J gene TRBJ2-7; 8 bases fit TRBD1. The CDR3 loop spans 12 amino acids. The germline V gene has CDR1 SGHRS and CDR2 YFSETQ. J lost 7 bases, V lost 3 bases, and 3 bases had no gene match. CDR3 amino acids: CASSSQGGEQYF. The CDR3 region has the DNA TGCGCCAGCAGCTCACAGGGGGGTGAGCAGTACTTC.

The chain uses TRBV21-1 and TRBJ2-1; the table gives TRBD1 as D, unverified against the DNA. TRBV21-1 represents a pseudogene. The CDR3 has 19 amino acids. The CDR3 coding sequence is TGTGCCAGCAGCAAGTCCGAGGTACCGGACAGGTGGGCAAAAAATGAGCAGTTCTTC. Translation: CASSKSEVPDRWAKNEQFF.

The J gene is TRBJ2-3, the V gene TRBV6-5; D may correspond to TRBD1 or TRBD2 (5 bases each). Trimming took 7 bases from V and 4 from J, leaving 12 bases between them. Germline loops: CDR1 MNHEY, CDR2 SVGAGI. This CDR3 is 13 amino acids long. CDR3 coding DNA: TGTGCCAGCAACCGGGACCGGTCAGATACGCAGTATTTT. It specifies CASNRDRSDTQYF.

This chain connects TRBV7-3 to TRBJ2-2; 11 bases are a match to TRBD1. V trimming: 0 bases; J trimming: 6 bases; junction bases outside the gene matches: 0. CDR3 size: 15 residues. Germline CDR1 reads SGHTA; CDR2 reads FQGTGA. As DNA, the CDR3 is TGTGCCAGCAGCTTAACGGGACAGGGGGCCGGGGAGCTGTTTTTT. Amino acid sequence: CASSLTGQGAGELFF.

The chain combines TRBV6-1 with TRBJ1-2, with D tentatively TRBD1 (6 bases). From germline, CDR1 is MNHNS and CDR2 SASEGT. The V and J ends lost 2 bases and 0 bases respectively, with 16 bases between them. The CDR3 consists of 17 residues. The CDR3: CASSERRQGRANYGYTF. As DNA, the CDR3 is TGTGCCAGCAGTGAACGCCGCCAGGGGAGGGCTAACTATGGCTACACCTTC.

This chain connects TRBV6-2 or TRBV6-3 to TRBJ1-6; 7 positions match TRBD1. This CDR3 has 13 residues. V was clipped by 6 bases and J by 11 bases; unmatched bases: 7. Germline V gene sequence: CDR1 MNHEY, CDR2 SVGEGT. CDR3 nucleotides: TGTGCCAGCAGCTGGGACCAGGGGGCACCCCTCCACTTT. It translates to CASSWDQGAPLHF.

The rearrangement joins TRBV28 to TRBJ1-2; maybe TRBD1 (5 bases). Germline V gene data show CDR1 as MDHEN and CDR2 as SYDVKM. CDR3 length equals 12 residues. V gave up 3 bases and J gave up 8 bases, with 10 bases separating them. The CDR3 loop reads CASSFLSGGYTF. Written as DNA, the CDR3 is TGTGCCAGCAGTTTCCTGTCAGGGGGCTACACCTTC.

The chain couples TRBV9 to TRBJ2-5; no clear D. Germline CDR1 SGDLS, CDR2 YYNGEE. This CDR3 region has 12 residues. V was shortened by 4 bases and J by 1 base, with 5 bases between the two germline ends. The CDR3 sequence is CASSRLQETQYF. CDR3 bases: TGTGCCAGCAGCCGACTCCAAGAGACCCAGTACTTC.

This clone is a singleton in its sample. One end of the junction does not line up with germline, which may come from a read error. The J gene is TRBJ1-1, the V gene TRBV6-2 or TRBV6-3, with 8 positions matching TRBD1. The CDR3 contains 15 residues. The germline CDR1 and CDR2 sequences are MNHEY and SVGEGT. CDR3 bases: TGTGCCAGCAGTGACTCCCAGGGGGCGAGTACTGAAGCTTTCTTT. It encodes CASSDSQGASTEAFF.

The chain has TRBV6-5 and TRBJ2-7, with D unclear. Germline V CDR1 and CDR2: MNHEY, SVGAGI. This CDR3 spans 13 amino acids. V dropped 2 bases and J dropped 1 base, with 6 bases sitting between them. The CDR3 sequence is CASSYLQSYEQYF. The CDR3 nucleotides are TGTGCCAGCAGTTACCTTCAATCCTACGAGCAGTACTTC.

CDR3 in amino acids: CASRAGVAYGYTF. In DNA form, the CDR3 reads TGTGCCAGCAGAGCAGGGGTGGCCTATGGCTACACCTTC. The V and J genes are TRBV12-3 or TRBV12-4 and TRBJ1-2; D perhaps matches TRBD1 (6 bases). Trimming pared 6 bases from V and 4 bases from J, leaving 12 bases between. The CDR3 runs to 13 residues.

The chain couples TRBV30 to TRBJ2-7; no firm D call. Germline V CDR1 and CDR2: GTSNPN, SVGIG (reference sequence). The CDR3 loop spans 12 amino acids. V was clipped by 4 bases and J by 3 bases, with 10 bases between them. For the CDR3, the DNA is TGTGCCTGGAAGGGCACTATCTACGAGCAGTACTTC. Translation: CAWKGTIYEQYF.